The 24 T cell receptor beta chains given below trace back to one sample, sequenced in a study of T cell repertoires in cytomegalovirus infection. These receptors' antigens are unknown. TCRdb re-analysed the reads in MiXCR, keeping a single row per CDR3 protein. In the table there are fewer than 850,000 distinct CDR3 sequences, 25% to 30% of which are singletons. The sample in question was cultured CD8+ T cells from PBMCs, obtained from culture after CMV antigen stimulation. The receptors stem from a human donor in good health (CMV status not recorded). Some clones in this sample may be carry-over from other donors' samples.

At least ten counts were recorded for this clonotype. The CDR3 reads CASRDRLSTEAFF. Here the CDR3 DNA reads TGTGCCAGTAGAGACAGGTTGAGCACTGAAGCTTTCTTT. V gene TRBV7-6 combines with J gene TRBJ1-1; maybe TRBD1 (6 bases). The V end lost 9 bases, the J end lost 4 bases, and 15 bases lay between the germline ends. The CDR3 runs 13 residues. Germline lookup yields CDR1 SGHVS and CDR2 FNYEAQ.

J is TRBJ1-1 and V is TRBV4-1; TRBD1 aligns across 9 bases. V trimming: 3 bases; J trimming: 5 bases; junction bases outside the gene matches: 13. Germline CDR1 MGHRA, CDR2 YSYEKL. The CDR3 loop spans 17 amino acids. The CDR3 DNA is TGCGCCAGCAGCCATGGAGGGACAGGGCCTCAGGGAACTGAAGCTTTCTTT. Translated, it gives CASSHGGTGPQGTEAFF.

This chain links TRBV19 with TRBJ2-1; no definite D call. The germline V gene has CDR1 LNHDA and CDR2 SQIVND (reference sequence). The germline V and J ends were trimmed by 6 bases and 5 bases, with 17 bases remaining between them. The CDR3 is 15 amino acids. CDR3 DNA sequence: TGTGCCAGTAGATCCAGGCGCCAACAACACAATGAGCAGTTCTTC. Its protein product is CASRSRRQQHNEQFF.

Ten or more counts support this clonotype. The rearrangement joins TRBV7-2 to TRBJ1-2, with D possibly being TRBD1 (5 bases). The CDR3 runs to 13 residues. Trimming left V 2 bases short and J 7 bases short, with 11 bases between. Germline V gene sequence: CDR1 SGHTA, CDR2 FQGNSA. DNA of the CDR3: TGTGCCAGCAGCTTAAAAGGGGTTGGTGGCTACACCTTC. Protein sequence: CASSLKGVGGYTF.

This chain joins TRBV6-1 and TRBJ2-7; 9 nucleotides match TRBD1. This CDR3 region has 14 residues. CDR1 and CDR2 from the germline V gene are MNHNS and SASEGT. With V trimmed by 5 bases and J by 4 bases, 6 bases remained unmatched. The CDR3 loop reads CASSRDRDFYEQYV. The CDR3 DNA is TGTGCCAGCAGTCGGGACAGGGATTTTTACGAGCAGTACGTC.

The J gene is TRBJ1-2, the V gene TRBV6-5; 8 bases fit TRBD1. This CDR3 has 15 amino acids. Germline CDR1 MNHEY, CDR2 SVGAGI. Trimming cost V 0 bases and J 7 bases; bases outside gene matches: 7. The CDR3 sequence: CASSYSRTGLPGYTF. The CDR3 bases are TGTGCCAGCAGTTACTCTAGGACAGGGCTTCCTGGCTACACCTTC.

The chain links TRBV27 to TRBJ1-1, with D possibly TRBD1 on 6 matching bases. Between the trimmed V and J ends, which lost 2 bases and 2 bases, there was a span of 12 bases. The CDR3 covers 15 residues. The V gene's germline CDR1 is MNHEY and CDR2 SMNVEV (reference sequence). CDR3 nucleotide sequence: TGTGCCAGCAGTTTAGTTGGACAGCCTAACACTGAAGCTTTCTTT. Its translation is CASSLVGQPNTEAFF.

This clonotype was found many times. V usage is TRBV6-1 and J usage is TRBJ2-7; D is unresolved. Germline V gene data show CDR1 as MNHNS and CDR2 as SASEGT. Trimming stripped 6 bases from V and 1 base from J, with 13 bases between. This CDR3 is 14 amino acids long. The CDR3 spells CASRQRPQSYEQYV. The DNA for the CDR3 is TGTGCCAGCAGACAGCGTCCCCAATCCTACGAGCAGTACGTC.

This rearrangement joins TRBV27 to TRBJ2-6; 9 nucleotides line up with TRBD1. The CDR3 runs to 17 residues. The V segment lost 5 bases and the J segment 0 bases; nucleotides outside the gene matches: 5. CDR1 and CDR2 from the germline V gene are MNHEY and SMNVEV (reference sequence). The CDR3 spells CASSPQGAVSGANVLTF. CDR3 nucleotide sequence: TGTGCCAGCAGTCCACAGGGGGCGGTCTCTGGGGCCAACGTCCTGACTTTC.

In this sample, this clonotype turned up a few times. The junction does not match germline at one end; this may be a read error. V usage is TRBV7-7 and J usage is TRBJ2-7; no clear D. The CDR3 length is 15 residues. Germline V lookup: CDR1 SSHAT, CDR2 FNYEAQ (reference sequence). CDR3 DNA sequence: TGTGCTAGCAGCCCCTTATATGGCCCATCCTACGAGCAGTACTTC. It codes for CASSPLYGPSYEQYF.

This clonotype was seen a single time. The chain is built from TRBV5-4 and TRBJ2-1, with 8 nucleotides matching TRBD1. Per germline, CDR1 SGHNT and CDR2 YYREEE (reference sequence). This CDR3 is 18 amino acids long. Trimming cost V 0 bases and J 7 bases; bases outside gene matches: 15. CDR3 in amino acids: CASSLAPDRAPLWNEQFF. The CDR3 DNA follows: TGTGCCAGCAGCTTGGCCCCGGACAGGGCCCCTCTTTGGAATGAGCAGTTCTTC.

The genes are TRBV2 and TRBJ1-1, with D unclear. V was shortened by 10 bases and J by 0 bases, with 6 bases between the two germline ends. This CDR3 comprises 11 residues. The germline V gene encodes CDR1 SNHLY and CDR2 FYNNEI. CDR3 DNA: TGTGCCATCCAGTTGAACACTGAAGCTTTCTTT. It is translated as CAIQLNTEAFF.

The rearrangement joins TRBV6-6 to TRBJ2-1; D is perhaps TRBD2 (6 bases). This CDR3 comprises 14 residues. Germline V gene sequence: CDR1 MNHNY, CDR2 SVGAGI (reference sequence). The V end was cut by 2 bases, the J end by 10 bases, with 15 bases between. The CDR3 region has the DNA TGTGCCAGCAGTTACCGGGACTTAGGATGGGAGCAGTTCTTC. This codes for CASSYRDLGWEQFF.

The J gene is TRBJ2-7, the V gene TRBV19; 10 nucleotides match TRBD2. Germline V lookup: CDR1 LNHDA, CDR2 SQIVND (reference sequence). The CDR3 consists of 15 residues. The trim removed 5 bases at V and 7 bases at J, leaving 11 bases unmatched. In DNA, the CDR3 is TGTGCCAGTAGTTTCTTCAGCGGGGGGGCCGGGGAGCAGTACTTC. It translates to CASSFFSGGAGEQYF.

There are many counts of this clonotype. J is TRBJ1-2 and V is TRBV7-8; 7 bases line up with TRBD1. Germline CDR1 and CDR2: SGHVS and FQNEAQ. This CDR3 is built from 14 residues. Losses at the gene ends were 4 bases for V and 5 bases for J; bases not matched to a gene: 7. The CDR3 loop is CASSSRQGNYGYTF. In DNA form, the CDR3 reads TGTGCCAGCAGCTCCCGACAGGGTAATTATGGCTACACCTTC.

The rearrangement joins TRBV19 to TRBJ1-1; 8 bases are a match to TRBD1. The CDR3 consists of 16 residues. Germline V CDR1 and CDR2: LNHDA, SQIVND (reference sequence). V shed 8 bases and J 3 bases; nucleotides not matched to a gene: 14. The CDR3 DNA is TGTGCCAGTGTCGAAGGTCGGAACAGGGGGTACACTGAAGCTTTCTTT. Translated: CASVEGRNRGYTEAFF.

This clonotype was recorded a few times. V gene TRBV4-3 combines with J gene TRBJ2-1; 11 positions match TRBD2. After removal of 0 bases from V and 10 bases from J, the junction contained 11 bases not matched to a gene. CDR1 LGHNA and CDR2 YSLEER come from the germline V gene. The CDR3 is 17 residues long. The CDR3 DNA is TGCGCCAGCAGCCAAGACTTGGGGGGTAGCGGGGGGGCCGAGCAGTTCTTC. Protein sequence: CASSQDLGGSGGAEQFF.

Ten or more counts support this clonotype. Here the CDR3 reads CASSPTGTGNTEAFF. CDR3 DNA: TGTGCCAGCAGCCCGACCGGGACGGGGAACACTGAAGCTTTCTTT. The chain couples TRBV7-6 to TRBJ1-1, with D maybe TRBD1 (5 bases). V lost 5 bases and J lost 1, with 14 bases in between. Per germline, CDR1 SGHVS and CDR2 FNYEAQ. The CDR3 has 15 amino acids.

This clonotype has only a few counts. The genes are TRBV10-3 and TRBJ2-7, with 9 bases identical to TRBD1. The CDR3 extends over 14 amino acids. The V gene's germline CDR1 is ENHRY and CDR2 SYGVKD. J lost 5 bases, V lost 6 bases, and 8 bases had no gene match. The CDR3 DNA reads TGTGCCATCAGAGCCGGGACAGGGAGCCACGAGCAGTACTTC. As protein: CAIRAGTGSHEQYF.

The V and J genes are TRBV4-3 and TRBJ2-3; D gene ambiguous. The CDR3 length is 15 residues. V gave up 1 base and J gave up 6 bases, with 14 bases separating them. In germline, CDR1 is LGHNA, CDR2 YSLEER. CDR3 region: CASSQGDAALDTQYF. The CDR3 coding sequence is TGCGCCAGCAGCCAAGGAGACGCGGCGTTGGATACGCAGTATTTT.

This clonotype was seen once. This chain links TRBV20-1 with TRBJ2-1; 9 bases line up with TRBD1. The ends lost 1 base at V and 2 bases at J; junction bases unmatched: 9. The CDR3 loop spans 17 amino acids. CDR1 and CDR2 (germline): DFQATT, SNEGSKA (reference sequence). The CDR3 reads CSARAPGWTGAYNEQFF. CDR3 sequence (DNA): TGCAGTGCTAGAGCCCCCGGTTGGACAGGGGCCTACAATGAGCAGTTCTTC.

This clonotype turned up a few times. This chain joins TRBV27 and TRBJ2-1, with a possible D match to TRBD1 (5 bases). CDR1 is MNHEY and CDR2 is SMNVEV in the germline V gene (reference sequence). The CDR3 is made up of 13 amino acids. The V and J ends lost 0 bases and 10 bases respectively, with 10 bases between them. The CDR3 region is CASSLSAGHEQFF. CDR3 in DNA: TGTGCCAGCAGTTTATCGGCAGGGCACGAGCAGTTCTTC.

In this sample, this clonotype turned up a few times. The chain combines TRBV6-5 with TRBJ2-3; D gene uncertain. Trimming cost V 0 bases and J 0 bases, with 10 bases left between them. Per germline, CDR1 MNHEY and CDR2 SVGAGI. CDR3 length: 16 amino acids. The CDR3 DNA sequence: TGTGCCAGCAGTTACTCACGACCACCAAGCACAGATACGCAGTATTTT. Residues: CASSYSRPPSTDTQYF.

At least ten counts were recorded for this clonotype. This chain joins TRBV7-8 and TRBJ2-5; possibly TRBD1 for D (6 bases). Trimming stripped 4 bases from V and 5 bases from J, with 20 bases between. This CDR3 spans 16 amino acids. CDR1 and CDR2 (germline): SGHVS, FQNEAQ. The CDR3 region is CASSSSRGHSWETQYF. The CDR3 region has the DNA TGTGCCAGCAGCTCCTCCCGGGGACATTCGTGGGAGACCCAGTACTTC.